This record looks at one T cell receptor (beta chain) sequence and its context. What it binds is not known. This entry comes from a study of response to subunit inactivated influenza vaccine. CDR1 SGHTA and CDR2 FQGNSA come from the germline V gene. This CDR3 contains 13 residues. Trimming shortened V by 4 bases and J by 7 bases, and 11 bases separated the two germline ends. Study conclusions and caveats: Seasonal influenza vaccination, on each occasion, was suggested by the authors to recruit few new T cells.

TCRdb fed the RT-PCR reads into MiXCR, producing one record per CDR3 protein. Of more than 450,000 distinct CDR3 sequences in the sample, approximately 11% are singletons; the top ten hold 11%. The same sample was also used in a study of T cells expressing NK-cell markers. This second study notes: Researchers built TCR beta cDNA using 5'RACE template switching with UMIs. Beta-chain profiling covered CD3+CD56+NKG2C+, CD3+CD56+NKG2C- and CD3+CD56-NKG2C+ sorted subsets. In a handful of donors, dominant clonotypes made up 28.3-60.1% of CD3+CD56-NKG2C+ cells.

This TCR came from a man between 45 and 60 years old who received an inactivated influenza vaccine. The chain is built from TRBV7-2 and TRBJ1-5; D not certain. Sequencing used PBMCs from blood, obtained on the day of vaccination. The CDR3 loop is CASSSQVRQPQHF. The CDR3 nucleotides are TGTGCCAGCAGCTCCCAAGTAAGGCAGCCCCAGCATTTT.